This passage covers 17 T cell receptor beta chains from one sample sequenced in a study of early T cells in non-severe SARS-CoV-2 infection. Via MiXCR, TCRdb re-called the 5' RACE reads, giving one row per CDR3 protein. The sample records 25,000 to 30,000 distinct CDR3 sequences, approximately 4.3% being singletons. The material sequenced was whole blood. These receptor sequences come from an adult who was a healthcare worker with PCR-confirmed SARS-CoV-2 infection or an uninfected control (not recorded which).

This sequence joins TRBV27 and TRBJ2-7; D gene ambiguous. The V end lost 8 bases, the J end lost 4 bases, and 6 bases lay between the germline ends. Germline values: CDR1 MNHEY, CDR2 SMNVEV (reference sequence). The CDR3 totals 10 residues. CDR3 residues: CASGDYEQYF. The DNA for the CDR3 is TGTGCCAGCGGTGATTACGAGCAGTACTTC.

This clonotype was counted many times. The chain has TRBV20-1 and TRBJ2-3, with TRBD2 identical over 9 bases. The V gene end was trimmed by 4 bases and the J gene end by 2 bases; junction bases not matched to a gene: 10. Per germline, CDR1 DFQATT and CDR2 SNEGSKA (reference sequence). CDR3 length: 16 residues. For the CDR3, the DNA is TGCAGTGCTAATGGCCTAGCGGGGCGATCCACAGATACGCAGTATTTT. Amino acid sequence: CSANGLAGRSTDTQYF.

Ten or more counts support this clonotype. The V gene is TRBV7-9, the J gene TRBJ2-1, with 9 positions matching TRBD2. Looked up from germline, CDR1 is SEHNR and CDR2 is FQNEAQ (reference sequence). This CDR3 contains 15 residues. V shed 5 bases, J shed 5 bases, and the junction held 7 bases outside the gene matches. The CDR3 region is CASSPTSGLDNEQFF. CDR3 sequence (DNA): TGTGCCAGCAGCCCGACTAGCGGACTTGACAATGAGCAGTTCTTC.

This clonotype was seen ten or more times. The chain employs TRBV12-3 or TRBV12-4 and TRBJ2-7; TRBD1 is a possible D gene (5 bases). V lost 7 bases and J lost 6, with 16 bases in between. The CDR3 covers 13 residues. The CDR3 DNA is TGTGCCAGCACCTCAGGGCTCCCTGTCGAGCAGTACTTC. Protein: CASTSGLPVEQYF.

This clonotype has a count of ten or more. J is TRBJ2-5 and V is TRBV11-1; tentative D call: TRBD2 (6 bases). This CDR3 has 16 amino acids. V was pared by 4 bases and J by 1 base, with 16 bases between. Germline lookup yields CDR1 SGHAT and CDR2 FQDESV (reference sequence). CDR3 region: CASSSSGRDPQETQYF. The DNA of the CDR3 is TGTGCCAGCAGCTCCTCCGGGCGGGACCCCCAAGAGACCCAGTACTTC.

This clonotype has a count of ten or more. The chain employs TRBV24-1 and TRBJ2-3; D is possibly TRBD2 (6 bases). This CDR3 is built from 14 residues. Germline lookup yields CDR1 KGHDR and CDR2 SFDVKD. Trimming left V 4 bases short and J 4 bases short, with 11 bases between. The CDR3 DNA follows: TGTGCCACCAGTGAGGAGGGGCTCTCAGATACGCAGTATTTT. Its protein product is CATSEEGLSDTQYF.

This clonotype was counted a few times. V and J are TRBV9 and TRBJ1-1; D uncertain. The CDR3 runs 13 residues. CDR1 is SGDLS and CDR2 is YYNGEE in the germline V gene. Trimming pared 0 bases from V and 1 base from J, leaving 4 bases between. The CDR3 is CASSVDWNTEAFF. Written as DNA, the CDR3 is TGTGCCAGCAGCGTAGATTGGAACACTGAAGCTTTCTTT.

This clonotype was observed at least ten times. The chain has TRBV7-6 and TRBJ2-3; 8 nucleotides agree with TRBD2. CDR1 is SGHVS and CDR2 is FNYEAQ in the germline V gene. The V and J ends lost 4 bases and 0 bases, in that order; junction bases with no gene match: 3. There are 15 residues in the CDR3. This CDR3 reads CASSSAGASTDTQYF. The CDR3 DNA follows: TGTGCCAGCAGCTCAGCGGGGGCCAGCACAGATACGCAGTATTTT. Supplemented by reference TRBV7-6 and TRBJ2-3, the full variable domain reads GAGVSQSPRYKVTKRGQDVALRCDPISGHVSLYWYRQALGQGPEFLTYFNYEAQQDKSGLPNDRFSAERPEGSISTLTIQRTEQRDSAMYRCASSSAGASTDTQYFGPGTRLTVL.

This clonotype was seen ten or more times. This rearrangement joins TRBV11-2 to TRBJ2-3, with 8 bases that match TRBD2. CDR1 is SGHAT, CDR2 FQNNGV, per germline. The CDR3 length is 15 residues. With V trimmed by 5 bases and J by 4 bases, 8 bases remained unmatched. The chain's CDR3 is CASSHGRAVADTQYF. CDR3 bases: TGTGCCAGCAGCCACGGGAGGGCCGTCGCAGATACGCAGTATTTT.

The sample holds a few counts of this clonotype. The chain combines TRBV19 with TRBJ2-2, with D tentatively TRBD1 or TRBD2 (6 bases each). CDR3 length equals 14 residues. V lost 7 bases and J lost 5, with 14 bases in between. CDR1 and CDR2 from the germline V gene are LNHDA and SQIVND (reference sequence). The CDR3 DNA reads TGTGCCAGTAATACTCAGGGGAGGACCGGGGAGCTGTTTTTT. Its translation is CASNTQGRTGELFF.

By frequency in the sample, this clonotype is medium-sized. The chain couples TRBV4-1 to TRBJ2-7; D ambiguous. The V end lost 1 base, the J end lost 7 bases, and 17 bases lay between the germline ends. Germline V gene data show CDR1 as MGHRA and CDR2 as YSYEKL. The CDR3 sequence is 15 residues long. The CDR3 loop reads CASSQALNSGREQYF. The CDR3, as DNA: TGCGCCAGCAGCCAAGCTCTAAACTCGGGCCGGGAGCAGTACTTC.

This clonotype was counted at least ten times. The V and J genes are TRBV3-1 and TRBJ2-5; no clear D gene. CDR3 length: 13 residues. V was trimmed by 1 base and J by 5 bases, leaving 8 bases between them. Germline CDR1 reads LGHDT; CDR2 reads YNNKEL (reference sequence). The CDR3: CASSQGLGETQYF. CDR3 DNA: TGTGCCAGCAGCCAAGGGCTGGGCGAGACCCAGTACTTC.

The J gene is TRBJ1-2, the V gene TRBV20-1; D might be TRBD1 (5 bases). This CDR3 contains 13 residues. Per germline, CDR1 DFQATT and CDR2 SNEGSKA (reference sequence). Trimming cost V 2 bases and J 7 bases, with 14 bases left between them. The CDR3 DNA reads TGCAGTGCTAGATCGGGACTCAGAGGTGGCTACACCTTC. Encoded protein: CSARSGLRGGYTF.

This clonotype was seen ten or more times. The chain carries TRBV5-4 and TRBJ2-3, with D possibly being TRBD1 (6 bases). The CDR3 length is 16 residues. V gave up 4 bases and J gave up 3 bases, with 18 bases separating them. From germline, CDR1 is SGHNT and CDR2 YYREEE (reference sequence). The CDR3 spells CASSPEYGGSTDTQYF. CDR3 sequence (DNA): TGTGCCAGCAGCCCTGAGTATGGGGGCTCGACAGATACGCAGTATTTT.

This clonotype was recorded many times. In DNA, the CDR3 is TGCAGCGTCCTCCGACAGACGCAAGAGACCCAGTACTTC. Protein product: CSVLRQTQETQYF. The chain employs TRBV29-1 and TRBJ2-5, with D tentatively TRBD1 (5 bases). CDR1 is SQVTM and CDR2 is ANQGSEA in the germline V gene. There are 13 residues in the CDR3. The V end was cut by 6 bases, the J end by 2 bases, with 13 bases between.

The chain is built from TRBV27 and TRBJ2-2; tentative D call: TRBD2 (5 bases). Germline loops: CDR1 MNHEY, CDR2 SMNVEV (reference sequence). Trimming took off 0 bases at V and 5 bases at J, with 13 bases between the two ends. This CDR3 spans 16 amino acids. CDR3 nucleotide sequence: TGTGCCAGCAGTTTATCTACCTTTACGGGGACCGGGGAGCTGTTTTTT. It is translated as CASSLSTFTGTGELFF.

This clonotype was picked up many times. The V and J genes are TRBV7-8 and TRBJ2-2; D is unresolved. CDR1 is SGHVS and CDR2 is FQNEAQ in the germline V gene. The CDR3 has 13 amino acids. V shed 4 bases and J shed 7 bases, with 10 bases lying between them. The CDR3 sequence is CASSSQNIGELFF. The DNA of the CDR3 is TGTGCCAGCAGCTCCCAGAATATCGGGGAGCTGTTTTTT.